One and the same sample provided the 16 T cell receptor beta chains below, sequenced in a study of cytomegalovirus exposure and HLA in healthy donors. Vbeta (60) and Jbeta (13) primers were used in the PCR. Generated by immunoSEQ multiplex PCR, the TCRdb table keeps only in-frame clones and is missing some. Its clone listing holds more than 140,000 clones. Sequenced input: PBMCs. Receptors originate from a woman aged 18 to 35 in good health and CMV-seronegative.

J is TRBJ1-6 and V is TRBV10-2; D is undetermined. This CDR3 contains 11 residues. CDR1 is WSHSY, CDR2 SAAADI, per germline. V lost 6 bases and J 8 bases, leaving 5 bases between the germline ends. The DNA for the CDR3 is TGCGCCAGCAGGGGAGATTCACCCCTCCACTTT. This translates into CASRGDSPLHF.

V gene TRBV6-1 combines with J gene TRBJ1-2; D not certain. Germline lookup yields CDR1 MNHNS and CDR2 SASEGT. There are 12 residues in the CDR3. V gave up 6 bases and J gave up 14 bases, with 19 bases separating them. CDR3 amino acids: CASSHWVAGMTF. DNA of the CDR3: TGTGCCAGCAGCCATTGGGTTGCAGGCATGACCTTC.

The genes are TRBV7-3 and TRBJ1-2; TRBD1 matches at 9 bases. The germline V gene encodes CDR1 SGHTA and CDR2 FQGTGA. Germline trimming cut 6 bases from V and 4 bases from J; bases unmatched to any gene: 6. The CDR3 covers 14 residues. The chain's CDR3 is CASSPTGGVYGYTF. The DNA of the CDR3 is TGTGCCAGCAGTCCTACAGGGGGCGTCTATGGCTACACCTTC.

The chain has TRBV29-1 and TRBJ2-1, with TRBD2 matching over 10 bases. The CDR3 runs to 15 residues. Per germline, CDR1 SQVTM and CDR2 ANQGSEA. Unmatched junction bases numbered 11, after V lost 6 bases and J lost 6 bases. This CDR3 is CSVPIPGLASNEQFF. The CDR3 bases are TGCAGCGTGCCCATACCGGGACTAGCGAGCAATGAGCAGTTCTTC.

The chain joins TRBV19 to TRBJ2-1; a weak D match, TRBD1 (5 bases). Germline CDR1 LNHDA, CDR2 SQIVND (reference sequence). There are 12 residues in the CDR3. Trimming took off 7 bases at V and 13 bases at J, with 17 bases between the two ends. The CDR3 DNA follows: TGTGCCAGTACCTCACAGGCCCATCTCCAGTTCTTC. Protein: CASTSQAHLQFF.

The CDR3 nucleotides read TGCGCCAGCAGCTCCCGGACAGGCTACGAGCAGTACTTC. Its protein product is CASSSRTGYEQYF. This chain links TRBV5-1 with TRBJ2-7; 7 nucleotides match TRBD1. Germline loops: CDR1 SGHRS, CDR2 YFSETQ. Trimming removed 3 bases from V and 3 bases from J; junction bases left unmatched: 3. This CDR3 contains 13 residues.

The gene calls are TRBV11-3 and TRBJ2-3; D gene uncertain. Germline-derived CDR1 and CDR2 are SGHNT and YENEEA. Deletions cut 2 bases from V and 6 bases from J, with 9 bases between. This CDR3 has 13 residues. CDR3 loop: CASSLFMRDTQYF. For the CDR3, the DNA is TGTGCCAGCAGCTTATTTATGCGGGATACGCAGTATTTT. Full variable domain (remainder filled in from reference TRBV11-3 and TRBJ2-3): EAGVVQSPRYKIIEKKQPVAFWCNPISGHNTLYWYLQNLGQGPELLIRYENEEAVDDSQLPKDRFSAERLKGVDSTLKIQPAELGDSAVYLCASSLFMRDTQYFGPGTRLTVL.

CDR3: CASSLWTGSYEQYF. As DNA, the CDR3 is TGCGCCAGCAGCTTATGGACAGGCTCCTACGAGCAGTACTTC. This sequence joins TRBV5-1 and TRBJ2-5; 7 nucleotides match TRBD1. The J call could be wrong; TRBJ2-7 is a better fit for the DNA end. This CDR3 is 14 amino acids long. Germline V lookup: CDR1 SGHRS, CDR2 YFSETQ.

The chain uses TRBV21-1 and TRBJ1-3; the table's TRBD1 call for D was not verified on the DNA. TRBV21-1 is tagged as a pseudogene. The CDR3 contains 14 residues. The CDR3 sequence: CASSHQAGGNTIYF. CDR3 sequence (DNA): TGTGCCAGCAGTCATCAGGCTGGTGGAAACACCATATATTTT.

This CDR3 is CASSVAAVLPTDTQYF. In nucleotides, the CDR3 is TGTGCCAGCAGCGTAGCTGCGGTCCTACCCACAGATACGCAGTATTTT. V and J are TRBV9 and TRBJ2-3; unclear D gene. This CDR3 is 16 amino acids long. V was pared by 0 bases and J by 2 bases, with 13 bases between. Germline-derived CDR1 and CDR2 are SGDLS and YYNGEE.

The genes are TRBV2 and TRBJ2-1; possible D gene TRBD2, 6 bases. Per germline, CDR1 SNHLY and CDR2 FYNNEI. Trimming left V 7 bases short and J 0 bases short, with 13 bases between. CDR3 size: 15 residues. The chain's CDR3 is CASTIAESSYNEQFF. Here the CDR3 DNA reads TGTGCCAGCACTATAGCGGAGAGCTCCTACAATGAGCAGTTCTTC.

The genes are TRBV6-5 and TRBJ2-3; D may be TRBD1 (5 bases). Germline loops: CDR1 MNHEY, CDR2 SVGAGI. This CDR3 region has 14 residues. Deletions cut 4 bases from V and 3 bases from J, with 11 bases between. In DNA, the CDR3 is TGTGCCAGCAGTTCAGGCCAGGGTACAGATACGCAGTATTTT. This translates into CASSSGQGTDTQYF.

Details on this clone: The junction does not match germline at one end; this may be a read error. The chain employs TRBV5-1 and TRBJ2-7; 8 nucleotides agree with TRBD1. This CDR3 comprises 14 residues. CDR1 SGHRS and CDR2 YFSETQ come from the germline V gene. The CDR3, as DNA: TGCGCCGGCAGCTTGGGACAGGAAACCTACGAGCAGTACTTC. Encoded protein: CAGSLGQETYEQYF. Full variable domain (rest looked up from reference TRBV5-1 and TRBJ2-7): KAGVTQTPRYLIKTRGQQVTLSCSPISGHRSVSWYQQTPGQGLQFLFEYFSETQRNKGNFPGRFSGRQFSNSRSEMNVSTLELGDSALYLCAGSLGQETYEQYFGPGTRLTVT.

The CDR3 protein is CASSPSGRSYNEQFF. As DNA, the CDR3 is TGTGCCAGCAGTCCGAGCGGTCGGTCCTACAATGAGCAGTTCTTC. The chain joins TRBV7-3 to TRBJ2-1; D might be TRBD2 (5 bases). CDR1 and CDR2 from the germline V gene are SGHTA and FQGTGA. CDR3 size: 15 residues. The V and J ends lost 6 bases and 1 base respectively, with 13 bases between them. Supplemented by reference TRBV7-3 and TRBJ2-1, the full variable domain reads GAGVSQTPSNKVTEKGKYVELRCDPISGHTALYWYRQSLGQGPEFLIYFQGTGAADDSGLPNDRFFAVRPEGSVSTLKIQRTERGDSAVYLCASSPSGRSYNEQFFGPGTRLTVL.

The CDR3 DNA follows: TGTGCCAGCAGCTTGAGGACAGGGGAGGACTATGGCTACACCTTC. This codes for CASSLRTGEDYGYTF. The chain recombines TRBV5-5 with TRBJ1-2; 9 bases map to TRBD1. Germline CDR1 is SGHKS and CDR2 is YYEKEE (reference sequence). The CDR3 totals 15 residues. V lost 1 base to trimming and J lost 3 bases; unmatched junction nucleotides: 4.

CDR3 sequence: CASSGWGPNEKLFF. The DNA of the CDR3 is TGTGCCAGCAGTGGGTGGGGCCCTAATGAAAAACTGTTTTTT. The chain couples TRBV2 to TRBJ1-4; a weak D match, TRBD1 (5 bases). Trimming shortened V by 4 bases and J by 3 bases, and 9 bases separated the two germline ends. The CDR3 has 14 amino acids. Germline lookup yields CDR1 SNHLY and CDR2 FYNNEI.